This T cell receptor beta chain is from a study of blood T cells in healthy people across ages. Whole-study context: Through template switching, about one barcoded beta molecule was captured per two T cells, as measured in model experiments.

With a J-beta primer mix and a sample-barcoded 5' primer, a second PCR ran about 6 to 11 cycles. Via MiXCR, TCRdb re-called the 5' RACE reads, giving one row per CDR3 protein. The data contain under 800,000 distinct CDR3 sequences, around 20% of them singletons. This clonotype was observed a few times. The V end was cut by 5 bases, the J end by 6 bases, with 11 bases between. The CDR3 totals 13 residues. Germline CDR1 is SGHTA and CDR2 is FQGNSA. Sequencing was carried out using blood. The chain employs TRBV7-2 and TRBJ2-1; either TRBD1 or TRBD2 may fit D (5 bases each). The TCR sequence derives from a man in his 70s in good health. The CDR3 reads CASSRDGRNEQFF. The CDR3 DNA sequence: TGTGCCAGCAGCCGGGACGGACGCAATGAGCAGTTCTTC.